This TCR beta chain was captured in a study of T cells in Graves' hyperthyroidism and ophthalmopathy (dated by TCRdb to about 2019). Notes on the research overall: Peripheral blood samples were taken at the time of initial diagnosis, prior to any treatment. The 100 or so discovery patients were randomly split 7:3 into training and test sets. According to the paper, TCR Vbeta CDR3 sequencing was carried out on over 130 peripheral blood samples, which came from about 45 ophthalmopathy, 80 or so hyperthyroidism and about 17 progressor patients. Whether ophthalmopathy could be predicted prospectively was tested in an independent validation cohort made up of about 20 hyperthyroidism patients plus 17 patients who later progressed to ophthalmopathy. In roughly six Graves' hyperthyroidism patients, the study also compared T-cell repertoires from thyroid tissue with T-cell repertoires from blood. To identify distinguishing TCR V-J signatures, a discovery cohort of roughly 100 patients was used, comprising some 45 with Graves' ophthalmopathy and under 60 with stable Graves' hyperthyroidism. After blood sampling, hyperthyroidism patients were treated with methimazole at a starting dose of 30 mg daily, and ophthalmopathy patients were treated with high-dose intravenous methylprednisolone. The paper's findings and limits, for the study overall: Most expanded thyroid clonotypes (frequency above 0.001) were also found in blood, which suggests that blood repertoires may mirror thyroid immune responses. No statistical method was used to set the sample size in advance, and investigators knew the group allocation. Ophthalmopathy was separated from stable hyperthyroidism by a 13 V-J signature model, with over 85% sensitivity and about 81% specificity obtained in cross-validation and 80%/75% obtained in testing. In validation, the model predicted progression to ophthalmopathy a median of approximately 6.6 months before onset, with about 71% sensitivity and roughly 77% specificity.

Trimming accounts for 0 bases at V and 2 bases at J, while the number of junction bases matched to no gene is 7. Looking up the germline V gene yields CDR1 ENHRY and CDR2 SYGVKD. From the cysteine up to the phenylalanine, the CDR3 has a length of 18 residues. Left in the record is the CDR3 DNA by itself, 54 bases read in frame from the first base. The TCR beta CDR3 regions were amplified from RNA transcripts. A first-round RT-PCR of the TCR CDR3 used the HTBI primer set with the Qiagen OneStep RT-PCR kit. The libraries were constructed in a second round of multiplex PCR and then size-selected and purified. Paired-end sequencing of the libraries was performed with 100 bp reads on an Illumina HiSeq2000. The authors processed their data as follows. Raw data were processed with SOAPnuke, discarding reads with adapters, uncalled bases, mean Phred below 15, or no exact constant-primer or identifier match. COPE v1.2.5 was used to merge high-quality paired reads, and clonotypes were defined as unique nucleotide sequences. Clonotypes were aligned to IMGT TRBV, TRBD and TRBJ reference segments using MiTCR v1.1. The analysis included only V-J combinations with a frequency above 0.0001, which together covered about 99% of the repertoires. The TCS score was defined as the ratio of F50 (clonal expansion) to E x V (chaos), calculated using BLOSUM62-based TCRdist between CDR3 peptides within each V-J. Welch's t-statistics and random forest reduced roughly 530 V-J features to about 12, which were used in a naive Bayes classifier (R e1071). The public reads were reprocessed in TCRdb via fastp at Q25 and MiXCR, keeping in-frame beta chains. One record per CDR3 amino acid sequence lists the most common genes and DNA. TCRdb's processing, not the study's, gives the V and J calls here. The sample contains 400,000 to 500,000 distinct CDR3 sequences, roughly 15% of them found a single time. The biggest ten clones account for less than 15% of the sample.

Ophthalmopathy patients had moderately to severely active disease, with a Clinical Activity Score of 3 or more, a NOSPECS grade of 4 or more, and a disease duration of less than 3 months. Any patient with an uncontrolled infection, another autoimmune disease, pregnancy or lactation was excluded. Diagnoses were established on the basis of clinical symptoms, serum thyroxine and TRAb, thyroid ultrasound, and orbital computed tomography. PBMCs were isolated from approximately 10 ml of fresh peripheral blood by Ficoll-Paque density gradient centrifugation. Trizol reagent was used to extract total RNA, and RNA quality was then checked on an Agilent 2100 Bioanalyzer. Regarding this clonotype: What this receptor recognizes is not known. One base away there is no much larger clone; base qualities are not given.

The clonotype originates from a man between 18 and 29 years old with Graves' ophthalmopathy. Sequenced sample: blood. The V gene is TRBV10-3 and the J gene is TRBJ2-5, with 12 middle bases fitting TRBD2. The CDR3 is CAISESSWTSGEQETQYF. In nucleotide form, the sequence is TGTGCCATCAGTGAGTCGTCTTGGACTAGCGGGGAGCAAGAGACCCAGTACTTC.